This entry lists 18 T cell receptor beta chains sequenced from one sample in a study of shared clonotypes between healthy human individuals. Using immunoSEQ multiplex PCR, the repertoire was profiled, and TCRdb retains in-frame clones only, with some absent. The data hold more than 2,000,000 clones, with over 85% observed a single time. Material for sequencing was naive CD4+ T cells from PBMCs. Subset reported: CD45RA+ positively selected. The receptors shown here come from a man younger than 35 in good health. Some clones in this sample may be carry-over from other donors' samples.

The V gene is TRBV5-5, the J gene TRBJ2-7; unclear D gene. Trimming took off 3 bases at V and 2 bases at J, with 18 bases between the two ends. Germline V gene sequence: CDR1 SGHKS, CDR2 YYEKEE (reference sequence). CDR3 length equals 16 residues. The CDR3 DNA is TGTGCCAGCAGCTCTCTCCGAGGCCAGATAACCTACGAGCAGTACTTC. Protein sequence: CASSSLRGQITYEQYF.

A note on this clone: In the same sample, other DNA sequences code for this CDR3. CDR3 sequence reads: CSARTLYEQYF. In nucleotides, the CDR3 is TGCAGTGCCCGGACTCTATACGAGCAGTACTTC. This rearrangement joins TRBV20-1 to TRBJ2-7, with D possibly being TRBD2 (5 bases). The CDR3 covers 11 residues. V lost 6 bases to trimming and J lost 4 bases, with 10 bases between them. Germline assignment: CDR1 DFQATT and CDR2 SNEGSKA (reference sequence).

This sequence joins TRBV21-1 and TRBJ2-7; TRBD2 is taken as the D call from the table, unchecked against the DNA. TRBV21-1 corresponds to a pseudogene. The CDR3 extends over 13 amino acids. The CDR3 loop is CASTTSKRYEQYF. In DNA form, the CDR3 reads TGTGCCAGCACCACTAGTAAACGCTACGAGCAGTACTTC.

V is TRBV5-1 and J is TRBJ2-3; D might be TRBD2 (5 bases). Trimming shortened V by 6 bases and J by 6 bases, and 23 bases separated the two germline ends. Germline CDR1 is SGHRS and CDR2 is YFSETQ. The CDR3 has 16 residues. The CDR3 protein is CASKDGLYEFGDTQYF. CDR3 nucleotides: TGCGCCAGCAAAGATGGACTGTACGAATTCGGGGATACGCAGTATTTT.

V is TRBV5-1 and J is TRBJ2-1; 9 bases are a match to TRBD2. V trimming: 4 bases; J trimming: 5 bases; junction bases outside the gene matches: 7. Germline CDR1 is SGHRS and CDR2 is YFSETQ. The CDR3 runs 15 residues. The CDR3 protein is CASSKGASGDNEQFF. The CDR3 nucleotides read TGCGCCAGCAGCAAGGGGGCTAGCGGGGACAATGAGCAGTTCTTC. The entire variable domain, with the rest obtained from reference TRBV5-1 and TRBJ2-1, is as follows: KAGVTQTPRYLIKTRGQQVTLSCSPISGHRSVSWYQQTPGQGLQFLFEYFSETQRNKGNFPGRFSGRQFSNSRSEMNVSTLELGDSALYLCASSKGASGDNEQFFGPGTRLTVL.

The CDR3 protein is CASSPRTGFQETQYF. CDR3 DNA sequence: TGTGCCAGCAGTCCCCGGACAGGGTTCCAAGAGACCCAGTACTTC. V is TRBV2 and J is TRBJ2-5; 8 bases match TRBD1. This CDR3 is built from 15 residues. Per the germline V gene, CDR1 is SNHLY and CDR2 is FYNNEI. J lost 1 base, V lost 5 bases, and 6 bases had no gene match.

This chain connects TRBV5-5 to TRBJ2-1; D tentatively fits TRBD1 or TRBD2 (6 bases each). This CDR3 has 16 amino acids. The V gene's germline CDR1 is SGHKS and CDR2 YYEKEE (reference sequence). With 4 bases removed from V and 2 bases from J, the gap between germline ends came to 16 bases. CDR3 in amino acids: CASSLGGSEAYNEQFF. Written as DNA, the CDR3 is TGTGCCAGCAGCCTCGGGGGCTCGGAGGCCTACAATGAGCAGTTCTTC.

V is TRBV5-4 and J is TRBJ2-3; 11 bases map to TRBD2. The CDR3 runs 16 residues. Germline CDR1 and CDR2: SGHNT and YYREEE (reference sequence). V was pared by 2 bases and J by 1 base, with 3 bases of the junction left unmatched. CDR3 loop: CASSFRLAGRTDTQYF. The CDR3 region has the DNA TGTGCCAGCAGCTTCCGACTAGCGGGACGCACAGATACGCAGTATTTT. Drawing the rest from reference TRBV5-4 and TRBJ2-3, the complete variable domain is ETGVTQSPTHLIKTRGQQVTLRCSSQSGHNTVSWYQQALGQGPQFIFQYYREEENGRGNFPPRFSGLQFPNYSSELNVNALELDDSALYLCASSFRLAGRTDTQYFGPGTRLTVL.

This chain joins TRBV11-2 and TRBJ1-3; unclear D gene. CDR1 and CDR2 from the germline V gene are SGHAT and FQNNGV. The CDR3 is made up of 14 amino acids. V dropped 2 bases and J dropped 2 bases, with 7 bases sitting between them. The CDR3 sequence is CASSLRAAGNTIYF. The CDR3 coding sequence is TGTGCCAGCAGCTTACGGGCTGCTGGAAACACCATATATTTT.

The J gene is TRBJ2-7, the V gene TRBV7-2; maybe TRBD1 (6 bases). The CDR3 has 14 residues. Deletions cut 5 bases from V and 2 bases from J, with 13 bases between. In germline, CDR1 is SGHTA, CDR2 FQGNSA. Written as DNA, the CDR3 is TGTGCCAGCAGCCTGGGACACGGACCCTACGAGCAGTACTTC. This encodes CASSLGHGPYEQYF. Full variable domain (outside the CDR3, taken from reference TRBV7-2 and TRBJ2-7): GAGVSQSPSNKVTEKGKDVELRCDPISGHTALYWYRQSLGQGLEFLIYFQGNSAPDKSGLPSDRFSAERTGGSVSTLTIQRTQQEDSAVYLCASSLGHGPYEQYFGPGTRLTVT.

This chain joins TRBV19 and TRBJ2-1; D remains ambiguous. Per germline, CDR1 LNHDA and CDR2 SQIVND (reference sequence). This CDR3 has 14 amino acids. Trimming cost V 3 bases and J 1 base, with 7 bases left between them. For the CDR3, the DNA is TGTGCCAGTAGTATTCGGACGTCCTACAATGAGCAGTTCTTC. This sequence encodes CASSIRTSYNEQFF.

The rearrangement joins TRBV30 to TRBJ1-5; 9 nucleotides align to TRBD1. CDR3 length: 13 amino acids. After removal of 5 bases from V and 9 bases from J, the junction contained 8 bases not matched to a gene. Germline CDR1 GTSNPN, CDR2 SVGIG (reference sequence). In DNA form, the CDR3 reads TGTGCCTGGGCTACAGGGGGCCCTAGGCCCCAGCATTTT. It codes for CAWATGGPRPQHF.

V usage is TRBV2 and J usage is TRBJ2-1; TRBD2 is a possible D gene (5 bases). The CDR3 totals 14 residues. CDR1 and CDR2 (germline): SNHLY, FYNNEI. The ends were cut back, 4 bases at V and 4 bases at J, with 11 bases in the middle. The CDR3 coding sequence is TGTGCCAGCAGTGCCAGCGGAGAATACAATGAGCAGTTCTTC. Translation: CASSASGEYNEQFF.

The chain has TRBV6-5 and TRBJ2-5, with D possibly being TRBD1 or TRBD2 (5 bases each). The V end lost 4 bases, the J end lost 2 bases, and 17 bases lay between the germline ends. Germline V gives CDR1 MNHEY, CDR2 SVGAGI. There are 16 residues in the CDR3. The CDR3 bases are TGTGCCAGCAGTTGGGAGACAGTACCTGGGCAAGAGACCCAGTACTTC. Amino acids: CASSWETVPGQETQYF.

V and J are TRBV7-9 and TRBJ2-1; 9 bases line up with TRBD1. J gave up 8 bases and V 6 bases, and 8 bases lay outside the gene matches. The CDR3 is 14 amino acids. The V gene's germline CDR1 is SEHNR and CDR2 FQNEAQ (reference sequence). CDR3 amino acids: CASSEAGQGYEQFF. As DNA, the CDR3 is TGTGCCAGCAGTGAGGCGGGACAGGGCTATGAGCAGTTCTTC. The full variable domain, its missing parts supplied by reference TRBV7-9 and TRBJ2-1, is DTGVSQNPRHKITKRGQNVTFRCDPISEHNRLYWYRQTLGQGPEFLTYFQNEAQLEKSRLLSDRFSAERPKGSFSTLEIQRTEQGDSAMYLCASSEAGQGYEQFFGPGTRLTVL.

The chain is built from TRBV7-9 and TRBJ2-4; maybe TRBD1 (5 bases). Between the trimmed V and J ends, which lost 7 bases and 0 bases, there was a span of 13 bases. The CDR3 loop spans 15 amino acids. Germline V gene lookup returns CDR1 SEHNR and CDR2 FQNEAQ (reference sequence). CDR3 coding DNA: TGTGCCAGCACCCGACAGAATTTAGCCAAAAACATTCAGTACTTC. Its translation: CASTRQNLAKNIQYF.

The chain employs TRBV10-3 and TRBJ2-3; 9 bases are a match to TRBD2. Germline V gene data show CDR1 as ENHRY and CDR2 as SYGVKD. The V gene end was trimmed by 2 bases and the J gene end by 6 bases; junction bases not matched to a gene: 6. The length of the CDR3 is 15 residues. CDR3 loop: CAISERTSDPDTQYF. Here the CDR3 DNA reads TGTGCCATCAGTGAGAGGACTAGCGACCCTGATACGCAGTATTTT.

Notes on this clone: Other DNA sequences of this sample code for an identical CDR3. The rearrangement joins TRBV27 to TRBJ1-1; no definite D call. The V end lost 6 bases, the J end lost 1 base, and 15 bases lay between the germline ends. CDR3 size: 15 residues. The germline V gene has CDR1 MNHEY and CDR2 SMNVEV (reference sequence). The CDR3 protein is CASSQRGGENTEAFF. The CDR3 DNA follows: TGTGCCAGCAGCCAACGCGGAGGAGAGAACACTGAAGCTTTCTTT.